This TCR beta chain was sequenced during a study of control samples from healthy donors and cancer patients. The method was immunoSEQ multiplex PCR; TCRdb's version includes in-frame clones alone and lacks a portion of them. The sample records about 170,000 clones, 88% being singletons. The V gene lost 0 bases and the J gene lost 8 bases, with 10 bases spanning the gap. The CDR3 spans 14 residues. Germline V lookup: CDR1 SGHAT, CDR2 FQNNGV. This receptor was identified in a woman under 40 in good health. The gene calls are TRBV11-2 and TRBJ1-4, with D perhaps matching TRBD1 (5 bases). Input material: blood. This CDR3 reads CASSLDRRGEKLFF. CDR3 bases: TGTGCCAGCAGCTTAGATCGAAGGGGCGAAAAACTGTTTTTT.